Listed below are T cell receptor beta chains from one sample, sequenced in a study of shared clonotypes between healthy human individuals. Assay: immunoSEQ multiplex PCR; the TCRdb copy retains only in-frame clones and omits some. The sample consists of around 2,100,000 clones, approximately 95% of them appearing once. The sequenced sample consisted of naive CD8+ T cells sorted from blood. These receptors were obtained from a man aged 18 to 29 in good health. The CDR3 runs from the conserved cysteine through the conserved F or W. D genes are given only for firm matches. Some rows have no size entry. The others give once, few or many, or a class for an expanded clone.

d_call clone_size j_call v_call cdr3_nt cdr3_aa
NA NA TRBJ2-7 TRBV7-2 TGTGCCAGCAGCAAGACGTCCTCCTACGAGCAGTACTTC CASSKTSSYEQYF
NA NA TRBJ1-2 TRBV30 TGTGCCTGGAGTCCGGGGCAGGGTTCCTACTATGGCTACACCTTC CAWSPGQGSYYGYTF
NA once TRBJ2-7 TRBV27 TGTGCCAGCTCACTAACTAGCTACCTCTCCTACGAGCAGTACTTC CASSLTSYLSYEQYF
TRBD1 NA TRBJ2-7 TRBV7-7 TGTGCTAGCAGCTTAGGGACAGGGGACGACGAGCAGTACTTC CASSLGTGDDEQYF
TRBD2 NA TRBJ2-7 TRBV29-1 TGCAGCGTTGAGTTGAGCGGGAGAGTAGCAGACGAGCAGTACTTC CSVELSGRVADEQYF
NA NA TRBJ1-1 TRBV2 TGTGCCAGCGATATCACGGATGAAGCTTTCTTT CASDITDEAFF
TRBD1 NA TRBJ2-7 TRBV27 TGTGCCAGCAGTTTATTAGGGACAGGGGCCTTCTACGAGCAGTACTTC CASSLLGTGAFYEQYF
TRBD1 NA TRBJ1-4 TRBV6-5 TGTGCCAGCAGTTCGACAGGGGCCACTAATGAAAAACTGTTTTTT CASSSTGATNEKLFF
NA NA TRBJ2-1 TRBV27 TGTGCCAGCACTCTTGCGGGGAGCTCCTACAATGAGCAGTTCTTC CASTLAGSSYNEQFF
NA NA TRBJ1-1 TRBV4-1 TGCGCCAGCAGCCAAGAGCCGGGACTTAGGTCAGCTTTCTTT CASSQEPGLRSAFF
NA NA TRBJ2-7 TRBV5-1 TGCGCCAGCAGCCTAAACTACTACGAGCAGTACTTC CASSLNYYEQYF
NA NA TRBJ2-7 TRBV9 TGTGCCAGCAGCGTAGTGCCGGAGAACCCCTCCTACGAGCAGTACTTC CASSVVPENPSYEQYF
NA once TRBJ2-1 TRBV27 TGTGCCAGCAGTTTAGACAGCAGCTCCTACAATGAGCAGTTCTTC CASSLDSSSYNEQFF
TRBD2 NA TRBJ2-1 TRBV6-5 TGTGCCAGCAGTTTCGGCCTAGCGGGGAGTAATGAGCAGTTCTTC CASSFGLAGSNEQFF
TRBD2 once TRBJ2-1 TRBV4-1 TGCGCCAGCAGCCAAGGGGGGGGTACCGTTAATGAGCAGTTCTTC CASSQGGGTVNEQFF
NA NA TRBJ2-5 TRBV18 TGTGCCAGCTCACCAGAAGAGGTCAGTGTTAGGACAGAAGAGACCCAGTACTTC CASSPEEVSVRTEETQYF
NA NA TRBJ1-2 TRBV19 TGTGCCAGTAGTATGTCCGGGGGCGTTAACTATGGCTACACCTTC CASSMSGGVNYGYTF
NA NA TRBJ2-7 TRBV27 TGTGCCAGCAGTCCCGGGGCAGCCCCATCCTACGAGCAGTACTTC CASSPGAAPSYEQYF
NA once TRBJ2-7 TRBV7-3 TGTGCCAGCAGCCCGGCTGGCGGGTTGACATCCTACGAGCAGTACTTC CASSPAGGLTSYEQYF
TRBD1 NA TRBJ2-7 TRBV5-6 TGTGCCAGCAGCCTGGGACAGGGGGACGAGCAGTACTTC CASSLGQGDEQYF